A selection of T cell receptor beta chains follows, all from one sample in a study of T cell responses to AZD1222 COVID-19 vaccine. Clones were read by immunoSEQ multiplex PCR, and TCRdb kept only the in-frame ones, dropping some. The sample shows about 55,000 clones, around 89% of them seen only once. Sequenced material: peripheral blood, taken on day 0 of AZD1222 vaccination. The receptors originated from an adult in good health. CDR3s leave out the opening cysteine and the closing phenylalanine or tryptophan. A D gene is named only where the DNA matches it firmly. Not all rows give a size; the values are once, few, many and, for expanded clones, a class.

v_gene,d_gene,j_gene,abundance,CDR3aa
TRBV12-5,NA,TRBJ2-5,NA,ASGLVGEEETQY
TRBV2,NA,TRBJ1-1,NA,ASRGHEAF
TRBV3-1/TRBV3-2,NA,TRBJ2-7,NA,ASSQMGKFSWALGSEQY
TRBV6-1,NA,TRBJ1-4,NA,ASSDWEQLVLYEKLF
TRBV6-5,NA,TRBJ1-1,NA,ASSYSVRQRTEAF
TRBV28,NA,TRBJ1-1,NA,ASLVGTTEAF
TRBV19,NA,TRBJ1-1,NA,ASSTGVGSPEAF
TRBV28,NA,TRBJ1-5,few,ASSSTGPRDQPQH
TRBV6-6,NA,TRBJ2-7,NA,ASRPPQGVGSYEQY
TRBV2,NA,TRBJ2-3,NA,ASSDRYLRTDTQY
TRBV30,NA,TRBJ1-5,NA,AWSMGGSNQPQH
TRBV28,NA,TRBJ1-5,NA,ASSQRGPRPNSNQPQH
TRBV28,TRBD1,TRBJ1-2,NA,ASSPGTGGGYT
TRBV15,TRBD2,TRBJ2-1,NA,ATNPGLAGLNNEQF
TRBV7-2,TRBD2,TRBJ2-1,NA,ASRTLAGALEQF
TRBV19,TRBD1,TRBJ2-5,NA,ASSTSTGGETQY
TRBV5-6,NA,TRBJ1-5,NA,ASRTYSNQPQH
TRBV5-6,NA,TRBJ2-7,NA,ASSLAQGREQY
TRBV5-4,TRBD1,TRBJ1-2,NA,ASSWDRAGYT
TRBV9,TRBD2,TRBJ2-2,NA,ASSVELAGVGTGELF
TRBV15,NA,TRBJ2-1,NA,ATSRDPSGADSYNEQF
TRBV10-3,NA,TRBJ1-2,NA,AISGAGDAGYGYT
TRBV19,NA,TRBJ1-3,NA,ASRFGQFSGNTIY
TRBV7-6,TRBD1,TRBJ1-1,NA,ASSLAPGGFRSTEAF
TRBV11-2,NA,TRBJ2-5,NA,ASSDRRGGETQY
TRBV29-1,TRBD1,TRBJ1-1,NA,SSTGTASSNTEAF
TRBV15,NA,TRBJ1-5,NA,ATWGGGGNQPQH
TRBV10-3,NA,TRBJ2-1,NA,AISESGSHNEQF
TRBV6-5,TRBD2,TRBJ2-1,NA,ASSPRLAGNHEQF
TRBV19,NA,TRBJ2-1,NA,ASSVMQGRYNEQF
TRBV5-4,NA,TRBJ1-6,NA,ASTPHQGGPLH
TRBV5-1,NA,TRBJ2-3,once,ASSLDFLLGDTQY
TRBV30,NA,TRBJ1-5,NA,AWSGKAGPSQPQH
TRBV19,TRBD1,TRBJ2-5,few,ASSIASRLGTGPGETQY
TRBV7-9,NA,TRBJ1-2,NA,ASSLVGPYGYT
TRBV30,TRBD1,TRBJ1-1,NA,AWSGTGRMNTEAF
TRBV6-5,NA,TRBJ1-1,NA,ASRPGTNTEAF
TRBV18,TRBD1,TRBJ1-4,once,ASSPPGQGGRYEKLF
TRBV11-3,TRBD2,TRBJ2-1,NA,ASSSRTSGHNEQF
TRBV7-8,NA,TRBJ1-4,NA,ASSATRGREKLF
TRBV4-1,NA,TRBJ2-3,NA,ASSPGFTDTQY
TRBV6-4,NA,TRBJ2-1,NA,ASSDGGLDNEQF
TRBV19,NA,TRBJ1-2,once,ASSIRGQDFGYT
TRBV7-6,TRBD1,TRBJ2-7,once,ASSPGQGPYEQY
TRBV27,TRBD1,TRBJ1-5,NA,ANRGLGQPQH
TRBV19,TRBD1,TRBJ1-6,NA,ASTTGTAYSPLH
TRBV3-1/TRBV3-2,TRBD2,TRBJ2-7,NA,ASSQATDSRGSYEQY
TRBV19,NA,TRBJ1-2,NA,ASSIVLGVGHYGYT
TRBV6-1,TRBD1,TRBJ2-2,NA,ASSALRGSDTGELF
TRBV5-1,TRBD2,TRBJ2-5,NA,ASSPQTSEQETQY
TRBV12-3/TRBV12-4,NA,TRBJ1-1,NA,ASTLDSNTEAF
TRBV5-4,TRBD1,TRBJ1-1,NA,ASSFTGGITEAF
TRBV15,NA,TRBJ1-4,NA,ATSRDSGPMNEKLF
TRBV7-9,NA,TRBJ1-1,NA,ASSFSGTNTEAF
TRBV19,NA,TRBJ2-1,NA,ASSIDSYNEQF
TRBV18,TRBD1,TRBJ1-2,NA,ASSPAGTGVNYGYT
TRBV18,NA,TRBJ2-2,NA,ASSPSGAGTGELF